Presented here are 21 T cell receptor beta chains from one specimen sequenced in a study of CD8+ T cells in alopecia areata. cDNA serving as the sequencing template came from extracted, reverse transcribed RNA. Repertoires were generated with immunoSEQ multiplex PCR, while TCRdb's copy carries only in-frame clones and drops some. This repertoire shows 120,000 to 150,000 clones, 82% found once; its top ten account for around 25%. Treatment: oral pan-JAK inhibitor, 5-10 mg twice daily. The sample consisted of CD8+ T cells sorted from blood, taken at week 4, from a patient treated with tofacitinib. These receptors all come from a human donor with alopecia areata.

The chain couples TRBV19 to TRBJ2-5; no definite D call. The germline V and J ends were trimmed by 6 bases and 9 bases, with 17 bases remaining between them. In germline, CDR1 is LNHDA, CDR2 SQIVND (reference sequence). The CDR3 runs to 13 residues. The chain's CDR3 is CASRSDDLKAQYF. The CDR3 nucleotides are TGTGCCAGTAGATCGGACGACCTCAAGGCCCAGTACTTC.

The V gene is TRBV4-3, the J gene TRBJ1-6; no clear D. Germline CDR1 LGHNA, CDR2 YSLEER. The CDR3 length is 15 residues. V lost 3 bases and J 9 bases, leaving 15 bases between the germline ends. The CDR3 DNA follows: TGCGCCAGCAGCCAGGTACGGGAAGATGCTTCACCCCTCCACTTT. Protein: CASSQVREDASPLHF.

The chain carries TRBV20-1 and TRBJ2-1; no definite D call. V was pared by 7 bases and J by 8 bases, with 12 bases between. Germline V CDR1 and CDR2: DFQATT, SNEGSKA (reference sequence). The CDR3 runs 11 residues. CDR3 nucleotide sequence: TGCAGTGGGGGATTTGGCTATGAGCAGTTCTTC. It specifies CSGGFGYEQFF.

J is TRBJ1-5 and V is TRBV14; the D is unclear. This CDR3 contains 14 residues. Trimming stripped 4 bases from V and 7 bases from J, with 14 bases between. Looked up from germline, CDR1 is SGHDN and CDR2 is FVKESK. This CDR3 reads CASSPGGLGQPQHF. Written as DNA, the CDR3 is TGTGCCAGCAGCCCCGGAGGGCTGGGACAGCCCCAGCATTTT.

This clone was detected a few times. The chain has TRBV29-1 and TRBJ2-7; 10 bases are shared with TRBD1. This CDR3 region has 13 residues. With 6 bases clipped from V and 1 base from J, the junction kept 3 bases outside the gene matches. The V gene's germline CDR1 is SQVTM and CDR2 ANQGSEA. The CDR3 DNA reads TGCAGCGTGGTGGACAGGGGGTCCTACGAGCAGTACTTC. Its protein product is CSVVDRGSYEQYF.

A few counts support this clone. The chain combines TRBV6-1 with TRBJ2-7; no definite D call. V lost 2 bases and J lost 2, with 10 bases in between. The CDR3 is 14 amino acids. CDR1 and CDR2 from the germline V gene are MNHNS and SASEGT. Here the CDR3 DNA reads TGTGCCAGCAGTGAACGGACCCACCCCTACGAGCAGTACTTC. Translating it yields CASSERTHPYEQYF.

CDR3 sequence (DNA): TGCAGCGTTGAAAGACAGGGGGCAACAGATACGCAGTATTTT. This gives the protein CSVERQGATDTQYF. The chain uses TRBV29-1 and TRBJ2-3; the match to TRBD1 covers 10 bases. The ends lost 2 bases at V and 3 bases at J; junction bases unmatched: 2. The germline gives CDR1 SQVTM, CDR2 ANQGSEA. There are 14 residues in the CDR3.

A single count supports this clone. The chain is built from TRBV7-9 and TRBJ2-1; D is perhaps TRBD1 (5 bases). The CDR3 runs to 14 residues. The V and J ends lost 3 bases and 8 bases respectively, with 14 bases between them. Germline lookup yields CDR1 SEHNR and CDR2 FQNEAQ (reference sequence). The CDR3 nucleotides read TGTGCCAGCAGCTTGGGCCAGGGCTGGGATGAGCAGTTCTTC. This translates into CASSLGQGWDEQFF.

The chain uses TRBV5-1 and TRBJ2-7, with D tentatively TRBD1 or TRBD2 (6 bases each). CDR1 SGHRS and CDR2 YFSETQ come from the germline V gene. V lost 4 bases and J 6 bases, leaving 17 bases between the germline ends. The CDR3 is made up of 14 amino acids. The CDR3 DNA follows: TGCGCCAGCAGCCTCAGAGGGGGGACCCTCGAGCAGTACTTC. It translates to CASSLRGGTLEQYF.

This sequence joins TRBV29-1 and TRBJ1-2; 7 bases line up with TRBD1. The trim removed 4 bases at V and 2 bases at J, leaving 4 bases unmatched. Germline-derived CDR1 and CDR2 are SQVTM and ANQGSEA. The CDR3 has 13 amino acids. DNA for the CDR3: TGCAGCGTTGGGGACAGACGGAACTATGGCTACACCTTC. Amino acid sequence: CSVGDRRNYGYTF.

The rearrangement links TRBV27 to TRBJ2-6; D remains unclear. CDR1 and CDR2 from the germline V gene are MNHEY and SMNVEV (reference sequence). The germline V and J ends were trimmed by 8 bases and 0 bases, with 11 bases remaining between them. The CDR3 sequence is 15 residues long. CDR3 bases: TGTGCCAGCGGCCCGGTCAGCTCTGGGGCCAACGTCCTGACTTTC. Residues: CASGPVSSGANVLTF.

The V and J genes are TRBV4-2 and TRBJ2-7; tentatively, D is TRBD1 or TRBD2 (6 bases each). The CDR3 is 15 residues long. Trimming removed 4 bases from V and 3 bases from J, with 16 bases in between. Germline-derived CDR1 and CDR2 are LGHNA and YNFKEQ. This CDR3 is CASSPSGRDNYEQYF. Written as DNA, the CDR3 is TGTGCCAGCAGCCCAAGTGGGCGGGACAACTACGAGCAGTACTTC.

The chain joins TRBV19 to TRBJ2-2; unclear D gene. Germline CDR1 and CDR2: LNHDA and SQIVND (reference sequence). This CDR3 is 14 amino acids long. V gave up 1 base and J gave up 1 base, with 4 bases separating them. CDR3 nucleotides: TGTGCCAGTAGTATAGCAAGGAACACCGGGGAGCTGTTTTTT. Translated: CASSIARNTGELFF.

This rearrangement joins TRBV28 to TRBJ2-5; D possibly corresponds to TRBD1 (6 bases). Trimming cost V 8 bases and J 3 bases, with 13 bases left between them. The CDR3 runs to 13 residues. CDR1 and CDR2 from the germline V gene are MDHEN and SYDVKM. CDR3 protein: CASGKYREETQYF. The CDR3 nucleotides are TGTGCCAGCGGAAAATACAGGGAAGAGACCCAGTACTTC.

The chain carries TRBV9 and TRBJ2-1; tentative D call: TRBD2 (6 bases). There are 14 residues in the CDR3. CDR1 SGDLS and CDR2 YYNGEE come from the germline V gene. The germline V and J ends were trimmed by 4 bases and 7 bases, with 15 bases remaining between them. CDR3 bases: TGTGCCAGCAGCCCCGTGGGACTTACTAATGAGCAGTTCTTC. It encodes CASSPVGLTNEQFF.

The CDR3 DNA is TGCGCCAGCAGCCAAGGGTGGGGGGTCCCGGACGAGCAGTACTTC. Its translation is CASSQGWGVPDEQYF. The rearrangement uses TRBV4-1 and TRBJ2-7; maybe TRBD2 (6 bases). Germline V gene data show CDR1 as MGHRA and CDR2 as YSYEKL. The CDR3 contains 15 residues. Between the trimmed V and J ends, which lost 1 base and 5 bases, there was a span of 15 bases.

The V and J genes are TRBV4-2 and TRBJ2-5; D is possibly TRBD2 (6 bases). This CDR3 spans 15 amino acids. V lost 3 bases, J lost 0 bases, and 11 bases lay in between. Germline lookup yields CDR1 LGHNA and CDR2 YNFKEQ. The CDR3 sequence is CASSHGGEYQETQYF. CDR3 DNA: TGTGCCAGCAGCCACGGGGGAGAGTACCAAGAGACCCAGTACTTC.

The chain carries TRBV27 and TRBJ2-3, with 7 bases lining up with TRBD1. CDR3 size: 19 residues. The ends lost 4 bases at V and 2 bases at J; junction bases unmatched: 18. CDR1 and CDR2 from the germline V gene are MNHEY and SMNVEV (reference sequence). The CDR3 is CASSSSSPWDSYNTDTQYF. The CDR3 nucleotides are TGTGCCAGCAGTTCATCCTCCCCCTGGGACAGTTATAACACAGATACGCAGTATTTT.

This sequence joins TRBV6-5 and TRBJ1-2; no firm D call. V was shortened by 6 bases and J by 2 bases, with 10 bases between the two germline ends. CDR1 and CDR2 from the germline V gene are MNHEY and SVGAGI. The CDR3 is made up of 13 amino acids. For the CDR3, the DNA is TGTGCCAGCAGGGCATCTCTGAACTATGGCTACACCTTC. Protein product: CASRASLNYGYTF.

The chain joins TRBV6-1 to TRBJ2-1; TRBD1 or TRBD2 may be the D gene (7 bases each). This CDR3 contains 15 residues. CDR1 and CDR2 from the germline V gene are MNHNS and SASEGT. The V and J ends lost 1 base and 7 bases respectively, with 14 bases between them. The CDR3 coding sequence is TGTGCCAGCAGTGAAGAGCGGGACAGACTTAATGAGCAGTTCTTC. It encodes CASSEERDRLNEQFF.

This clone was found a few times. The identical CDR3 is also encoded by other nucleotide sequences in the sample. The chain employs TRBV11-2 and TRBJ2-1; D is unresolved. Looked up from germline, CDR1 is SGHAT and CDR2 is FQNNGV. The CDR3 spans 12 residues. Trimming left V 5 bases short and J 0 bases short, with 2 bases between. CDR3 sequence (DNA): TGTGCCAGCAGCCTCTCCTACAATGAGCAGTTCTTC. It specifies CASSLSYNEQFF.